What follows are 24 T cell receptor beta chains derived from one specimen sequenced in a study of blood T cell repertoires in COVID-19. Produced via immunoSEQ multiplex PCR; TCRdb's table is partial and in-frame only. Of 200,000 or so clones listed, roughly 80% are singletons. Material for sequencing was peripheral blood. Every receptor here comes from a woman aged 25 to 39 with acute or convalescent COVID-19.

V gene TRBV13 combines with J gene TRBJ2-7; TRBD1 might be the D (6 bases). The CDR3 has 15 amino acids. In germline, CDR1 is PRHDT, CDR2 FYEKMQ (reference sequence). V gave up 0 bases and J gave up 5 bases, with 14 bases separating them. The DNA for the CDR3 is TGTGCCAGCAGCTTAGGCCGACAGGTTCCCGACGAGCAGTACTTC. Residues: CASSLGRQVPDEQYF. Full variable domain (remainder filled in from reference TRBV13 and TRBJ2-7): AAGVIQSPRHLIKEKRETATLKCYPIPRHDTVYWYQQGPGQDPQFLISFYEKMQSDKGSIPDRFSAQQFSDYHSELNMSSLELGDSALYFCASSLGRQVPDEQYFGPGTRLTVT.

This chain joins TRBV6-2 or TRBV6-3 and TRBJ2-3; a weak D match, TRBD2 (5 bases). Trimming took off 0 bases at V and 2 bases at J, with 15 bases between the two ends. CDR3 length: 17 amino acids. The germline V gene has CDR1 MNHEY and CDR2 SVGEGT. CDR3 sequence reads: CASSYSPQAVLTDTQYF. DNA for the CDR3: TGTGCCAGCAGTTACTCGCCGCAAGCGGTCCTCACAGATACGCAGTATTTT.

This chain connects TRBV19 to TRBJ1-5, with TRBD1 identical over 8 bases. This CDR3 has 15 residues. V dropped 5 bases and J dropped 7; count of bases not matched to a gene: 10. The germline V gene encodes CDR1 LNHDA and CDR2 SQIVND (reference sequence). The chain's CDR3 is CASSYGTGGGQPQHF. Written as DNA, the CDR3 is TGTGCCAGTAGTTACGGGACAGGAGGGGGGCAGCCCCAGCATTTT.

This sequence joins TRBV5-4 and TRBJ2-2; TRBD1 matches 7 bases. J lost 4 bases, V lost 4 bases, and 10 bases had no gene match. Germline loops: CDR1 SGHNT, CDR2 YYREEE (reference sequence). This CDR3 comprises 16 residues. The CDR3, as DNA: TGTGCCAGCAGCATCTCCGACAGGGATCCCACCGGGGAGCTGTTTTTT. This codes for CASSISDRDPTGELFF. Together with reference TRBV5-4 and TRBJ2-2, the CDR3 gives the full variable domain: ETGVTQSPTHLIKTRGQQVTLRCSSQSGHNTVSWYQQALGQGPQFIFQYYREEENGRGNFPPRFSGLQFPNYSSELNVNALELDDSALYLCASSISDRDPTGELFFGEGSRLTVL.

The chain recombines TRBV11-1 with TRBJ2-1; 9 bases line up with TRBD2. Germline assignment: CDR1 SGHAT and CDR2 FQDESV (reference sequence). V shed 1 base, J shed 8 bases, and the junction held 9 bases outside the gene matches. This CDR3 comprises 16 residues. This CDR3 is CASSLVGSGSGHEQFF. The DNA of the CDR3 is TGTGCCAGCAGCTTAGTAGGTAGCGGGAGTGGGCATGAGCAGTTCTTC.

The V and J genes are TRBV19 and TRBJ1-2; perhaps TRBD1 as D (5 bases). Trimming removed 2 bases from V and 3 bases from J, with 7 bases in between. Germline V gene data show CDR1 as LNHDA and CDR2 as SQIVND (reference sequence). CDR3 length equals 13 residues. The CDR3 nucleotides read TGTGCCAGTAGTATATCAGGGCACTATGGCTACACCTTC. Translated: CASSISGHYGYTF.

The DNA for the CDR3 is TGCGCCAGCAGCTTGGACACCCGCCGACAAGAGACCCAGTACTTC. This sequence encodes CASSLDTRRQETQYF. The J gene is TRBJ2-5, the V gene TRBV5-1; D ambiguous. The V end was cut by 0 bases, the J end by 2 bases, with 11 bases between. Germline assignment: CDR1 SGHRS and CDR2 YFSETQ. The CDR3 is 15 amino acids.

This chain uses TRBV19 with TRBJ2-2, with D perhaps TRBD2 (5 bases). Between the trimmed V and J ends, which lost 4 bases and 6 bases, there was a span of 6 bases. CDR1 and CDR2 (germline): LNHDA, SQIVND (reference sequence). This CDR3 region has 12 residues. Here the CDR3 DNA reads TGTGCCAGTAGTAGGCGGGCCGGGGAGCTGTTTTTT. It translates to CASSRRAGELFF.

This clone came up once. This chain links TRBV5-1 with TRBJ2-1; 14 nucleotides line up with TRBD2. Per germline, CDR1 SGHRS and CDR2 YFSETQ. The J segment lost 7 bases and the V segment lost 2 bases, leaving 5 bases of the junction unmatched. The CDR3 consists of 16 residues. CDR3 nucleotides: TGCGCCAGCAGCTTACGACTAGCGGGAGGGTTGAATGAGCAGTTCTTC. Residues: CASSLRLAGGLNEQFF.

The chain employs TRBV10-3 and TRBJ2-5; D is unresolved. V was clipped by 3 bases and J by 2 bases, with 7 bases between them. The CDR3 covers 13 residues. The germline gives CDR1 ENHRY, CDR2 SYGVKD. CDR3 protein: CAISEISQETQYF. CDR3 in DNA: TGTGCCATCAGTGAAATTAGTCAAGAGACCCAGTACTTC.

The chain carries TRBV18 and TRBJ1-1; TRBD1 might be the D (6 bases). The CDR3 is 14 residues long. Trimming pared 3 bases from V and 8 bases from J, leaving 16 bases between. The V gene's germline CDR1 is KGHSH and CDR2 LQKENI. Written as DNA, the CDR3 is TGTGCCAGCTCACCGAGAGGGGGGGGGACAGAAGCTTTCTTT. Its translation: CASSPRGGGTEAFF.

This clone was detected a few times. The chain links TRBV4-1 to TRBJ1-6, with D possibly being TRBD1 (6 bases). CDR1 is MGHRA and CDR2 is YSYEKL in the germline V gene. The CDR3 extends over 16 amino acids. V dropped 3 bases and J dropped 0 bases, with 9 bases sitting between them. The CDR3, as DNA: TGCGCCAGCAGCCAGGAACAGGGCTCCTATAATTCACCCCTCCACTTT. This encodes CASSQEQGSYNSPLHF.

This chain joins TRBV29-1 and TRBJ2-7, with D maybe TRBD1 (5 bases). CDR3 length: 13 residues. Germline V lookup: CDR1 SQVTM, CDR2 ANQGSEA. V was shortened by 8 bases and J by 2 bases, with 16 bases between the two germline ends. CDR3 nucleotides: TGCAGCACCGATACCTGGGGCACCTACGAGCAGTACTTC. Translation: CSTDTWGTYEQYF.

The gene calls are TRBV11-3 and TRBJ2-3, with 9 positions matching TRBD2. The V segment lost 5 bases and the J segment 3 bases; nucleotides outside the gene matches: 6. Germline V lookup: CDR1 SGHNT, CDR2 YENEEA. CDR3 length: 15 amino acids. The CDR3, as DNA: TGTGCCAGCAGCCAGAGCGGGAGGTTTACAGATACGCAGTATTTT. Residues: CASSQSGRFTDTQYF.

The chain uses TRBV27 and TRBJ2-7; 9 positions match TRBD1. The V gene's germline CDR1 is MNHEY and CDR2 SMNVEV (reference sequence). Trimming at V came to 6 bases and at J to 1 base, leaving 7 bases not matched to a gene. The CDR3 is 15 amino acids. DNA of the CDR3: TGTGCCAGCAGCCGACGGGGACAGGGATCCTACGAGCAGTACTTC. Translated: CASSRRGQGSYEQYF.

This clone was picked up a small number of times. The rearrangement joins TRBV18 to TRBJ1-1; D uncertain. V lost 3 bases, J lost 0 bases, and 8 bases lay in between. CDR1 is KGHSH, CDR2 LQKENI, per germline. CDR3 length: 14 residues. CDR3 sequence: CASSPAQVNTEAFF. CDR3 DNA sequence: TGTGCCAGCTCACCCGCCCAGGTGAACACTGAAGCTTTCTTT.

This rearrangement joins TRBV5-1 to TRBJ2-1; a weak D match, TRBD1 (8 bases). There are 15 residues in the CDR3. V was pared by 5 bases and J by 4 bases, with 16 bases between. Per germline, CDR1 SGHRS and CDR2 YFSETQ. CDR3 DNA sequence: TGCGCCAGCAGTCTTACAGGGGGAGGGTACAATGAGCAGTTCTTC. Its translation is CASSLTGGGYNEQFF.

This chain joins TRBV3-1 (or the pseudogene TRBV3-2) and TRBJ1-2; 8 positions agree with TRBD1. The germline V gene encodes CDR1 LGHDT and CDR2 YNNKEL (reference sequence). With V trimmed by 3 bases and J by 8 bases, 11 bases remained unmatched. This CDR3 is built from 15 residues. The CDR3 region has the DNA TGTGCCAGCAGCCAGTACGCCGGGACAGGAGGCGGCTACACCTTC. Amino acid sequence: CASSQYAGTGGGYTF.

This chain joins TRBV6-5 and TRBJ1-1; 8 bases fit TRBD1. This CDR3 has 14 amino acids. V dropped 2 bases and J dropped 5; count of bases not matched to a gene: 4. Germline-derived CDR1 and CDR2 are MNHEY and SVGAGI. Written as DNA, the CDR3 is TGTGCCAGCAGTTACGACAGGGGAAATACTGAAGCTTTCTTT. Translation gives CASSYDRGNTEAFF.

The chain joins TRBV5-6 to TRBJ1-1; no clear D gene. Trimming removed 6 bases at V and 0 bases at J, with 18 bases between. Germline loops: CDR1 SGHDT, CDR2 YYEEEE. The CDR3 has 16 residues. The CDR3: CASTTIKRAMNTEAFF. CDR3 sequence (DNA): TGTGCCAGCACCACCATTAAACGCGCCATGAACACTGAAGCTTTCTTT.

V is TRBV5-1 and J is TRBJ2-2; 13 bases fit TRBD2. The CDR3 length is 17 residues. Germline assignment: CDR1 SGHRS and CDR2 YFSETQ. Trimming cost V 3 bases and J 3 bases; bases outside gene matches: 5. The CDR3 reads CASSSGLAGSDTGELFF. The CDR3 DNA is TGCGCCAGCAGCTCGGGACTAGCGGGGAGTGACACCGGGGAGCTGTTTTTT. Based on the CDR3 plus reference TRBV5-1 and TRBJ2-2, the full variable domain is KAGVTQTPRYLIKTRGQQVTLSCSPISGHRSVSWYQQTPGQGLQFLFEYFSETQRNKGNFPGRFSGRQFSNSRSEMNVSTLELGDSALYLCASSSGLAGSDTGELFFGEGSRLTVL.

The V and J genes are TRBV2 and TRBJ2-5, with 7 bases that match TRBD1. The junction had 1 base not matched to a gene; V was cut back by 4 bases and J by 5 bases. The CDR3 spans 12 residues. The germline CDR1 and CDR2 sequences are SNHLY and FYNNEI. This CDR3 reads CASSARGETQYF. In nucleotides, the CDR3 is TGTGCCAGCAGTGCCAGGGGGGAGACCCAGTACTTC.

This clone was recorded once. This sequence joins TRBV7-8 and TRBJ2-7; the D gene is possibly TRBD1 (6 bases). The CDR3 extends over 16 amino acids. Germline V gene sequence: CDR1 SGHVS, CDR2 FQNEAQ. Trimming stripped 4 bases from V and 3 bases from J, with 19 bases between. The CDR3 sequence is CASSSYLGQLNYEQYF. DNA of the CDR3: TGTGCCAGCAGCTCCTACCTTGGACAGTTAAACTACGAGCAGTACTTC.

The chain joins TRBV23-1 to TRBJ1-6; perhaps TRBD1 as D (6 bases). TRBV23-1 is treated as an ORF (open reading frame) with a function not yet certain. CDR3 length equals 21 residues. Trimming took off 8 bases at V and 1 base at J, with 30 bases between the two ends. CDR3 loop: CASSQLRGGTSTLSYNSPLHF. CDR3 nucleotide sequence: TGCGCCAGCTCACAATTAAGGGGGGGGACATCGACATTATCCTATAATTCACCCCTCCACTTT.